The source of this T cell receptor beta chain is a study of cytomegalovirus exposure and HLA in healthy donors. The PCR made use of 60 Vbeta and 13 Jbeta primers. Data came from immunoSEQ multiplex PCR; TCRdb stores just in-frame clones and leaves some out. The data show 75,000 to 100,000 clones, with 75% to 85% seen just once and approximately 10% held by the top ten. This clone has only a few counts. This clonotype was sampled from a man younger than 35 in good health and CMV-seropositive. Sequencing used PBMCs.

This CDR3 is CASRQDRAGTDTQYF. As DNA, the CDR3 is TGCGCCAGCAGGCAGGACAGGGCCGGCACAGATACGCAGTATTTT. The V call is TRBV5-1, the J call TRBJ2-3, with 8 nucleotides matching TRBD1. This CDR3 is built from 15 residues. Germline CDR1 is SGHRS and CDR2 is YFSETQ. V trimming: 5 bases; J trimming: 1 base; junction bases outside the gene matches: 6.